This is a list of T cell receptor beta chains from one sample in a study of human T cells and chemical hapten exposure. Via MiXCR, TCRdb re-called the RACE reads, giving one row per CDR3 protein. The repertoire holds 350,000 to 450,000 distinct CDR3 sequences, with 5.1% as singletons. The material was whole blood, obtained in connection with sensitization to the hapten diphenylcyclopropenone (DPC). The receptors originated from a woman in her 50s with alopecia areata. Some clones in this sample may be carry-over from other donors' samples. The CDR3 runs from the conserved cysteine through the conserved F or W. The D gene is left open where the match is weak. The size field is filled for only some rows; it gives once, few, many or a size class.

clone_size	v_call	d_call	j_call	cdr3_aa	cdr3_nt
many	TRBV5-1	-	TRBJ2-5	CASSRAGETQYF	TGCGCCAGCAGCCGAGCTGGTGAGACCCAGTACTTC
many	TRBV7-9	-	TRBJ1-2	CASSLATGHYGYTF	TGTGCCAGCAGCTTAGCAACCGGCCACTATGGCTACACCTTC
many	TRBV29-1	-	TRBJ2-3	CSVAQGWTDTQYF	TGCAGCGTTGCCCAGGGCTGGACAGATACGCAGTATTTT
-	TRBV7-2	-	TRBJ1-4	CASSPPAGDKEKLFF	TGTGCCAGCAGCCCTCCGGCAGGGGATAAGGAAAAACTGTTTTTT
many	TRBV6-6	-	TRBJ2-3	CASSYHGRPSTDTQYF	TGTGCCAGCAGTTACCACGGCCGACCTAGCACAGATACGCAGTATTTT
-	TRBV5-1	TRBD1	TRBJ1-2	CASSRDRVSVDGYTF	TGCGCCAGCAGCCGGGACAGGGTTAGTGTTGATGGCTACACCTTC
many	TRBV28	-	TRBJ1-6	CASRRGLTEASPLHF	TGTGCCAGCAGAAGGGGCCTCACGGAGGCTTCACCCCTCCACTTT
many	TRBV5-1	-	TRBJ2-1	CASSPGEGTVKNEQFF	TGCGCCAGCAGCCCGGGAGAAGGGACTGTAAAGAATGAGCAGTTCTTC
many	TRBV6-4	-	TRBJ2-2	CASSDGLDTGELFF	TGTGCCAGCAGTGACGGGCTAGACACCGGGGAGCTGTTTTTT
many	TRBV9	TRBD2	TRBJ2-1	CASSVALAGGDEQFF	TGTGCCAGCAGCGTAGCACTAGCGGGGGGCGATGAGCAGTTCTTC
-	TRBV30	-	TRBJ2-3	CAWGGVLGTQYF	TGTGCCTGGGGTGGGGTTCTTGGTACGCAGTATTTT
many	TRBV29-1	-	TRBJ2-7	CSVVPGAGDVLQYF	TGCAGCGTTGTACCCGGGGCAGGGGATGTTCTTCAGTACTTC
many	TRBV7-9	-	TRBJ1-1	CASSGLTPNTEAFF	TGTGCCAGCAGCGGATTAACCCCGAACACTGAAGCTTTCTTT
many	TRBV6-6	-	TRBJ1-2	CASSHTGDYGYTF	TGTGCCAGCAGTCACACAGGAGACTATGGCTACACCTTC
few	TRBV9	-	TRBJ1-3	CASTRTASGNTIYF	TGTGCCAGCACCCGGACAGCCTCTGGAAACACCATATATTTT
few	TRBV27	-	TRBJ2-5	CASSLKHLQETQYF	TGTGCCAGCAGTTTAAAACACCTCCAAGAGACCCAGTACTTC
-	TRBV12-3/TRBV12-4	-	TRBJ2-7	CASSWTAPRLDEQYF	TGTGCCAGCAGTTGGACGGCTCCTAGGCTGGACGAGCAGTACTTC
-	TRBV12-3/TRBV12-4	TRBD1	TRBJ2-1	CASSLDKTGSSYNEQFF	TGTGCCAGCAGTTTAGACAAGACAGGGAGCTCCTACAATGAGCAGTTCTTC
few	TRBV7-8	-	TRBJ2-2	CASSLNGGTIGELFF	TGTGCCAGCAGCTTAAATGGGGGAACGATCGGGGAGCTGTTTTTT
-	TRBV7-9	-	TRBJ1-1	CASSQGHRGNTEAFF	TGTGCCAGCAGCCAGGGACACCGAGGGAACACTGAAGCTTTCTTT
-	TRBV2	TRBD2	TRBJ2-7	CASSVERDRYEQYF	TGTGCCAGCAGTGTCGAGCGGGATAGGTACGAGCAGTACTTC
few	TRBV4-2	-	TRBJ2-2	CASSYAGAGGTGELFF	TGTGCCAGCAGCTACGCCGGCGCCGGAGGAACCGGGGAGCTGTTTTTT
-	TRBV7-8	-	TRBJ2-2	CASSLDVATGELFF	TGTGCCAGCAGCTTAGACGTTGCCACCGGGGAGCTGTTTTTT
many	TRBV6-5	-	TRBJ1-3	CASSYSGPTLSSGNTIYF	TGTGCCAGCAGTTACTCGGGGCCTACCCTGTCCTCTGGAAACACCATATATTTT
-	TRBV24-1	-	TRBJ1-2	CATSGQGPNYGYTF	TGTGCCACCAGTGGCCAGGGCCCGAACTATGGCTACACCTTC
-	TRBV9	-	TRBJ2-2	CASSVAWDGELFF	TGTGCCAGCAGCGTAGCTTGGGACGGGGAGCTGTTTTTT